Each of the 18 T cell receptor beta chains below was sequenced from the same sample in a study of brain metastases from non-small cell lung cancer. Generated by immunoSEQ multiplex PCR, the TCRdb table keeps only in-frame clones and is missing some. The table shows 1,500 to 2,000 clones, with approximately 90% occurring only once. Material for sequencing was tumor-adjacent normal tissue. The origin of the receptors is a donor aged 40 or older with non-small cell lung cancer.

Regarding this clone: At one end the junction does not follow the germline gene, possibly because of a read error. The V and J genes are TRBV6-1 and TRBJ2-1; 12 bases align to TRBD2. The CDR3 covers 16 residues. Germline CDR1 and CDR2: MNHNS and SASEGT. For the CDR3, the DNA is TGTGCCAGCAGTGAAAGTGTTGGGTGTTGGCTAGCGGGGGGGGTCTTC. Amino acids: CASSESVGCWLAGGVF.

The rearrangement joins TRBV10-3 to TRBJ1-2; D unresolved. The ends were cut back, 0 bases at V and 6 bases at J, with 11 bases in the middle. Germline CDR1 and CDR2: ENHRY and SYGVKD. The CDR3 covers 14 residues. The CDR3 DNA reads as TGTGCCATCAGTGAGTCAGCCAGCCGACATGGCTACACCTTC. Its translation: CAISESASRHGYTF.

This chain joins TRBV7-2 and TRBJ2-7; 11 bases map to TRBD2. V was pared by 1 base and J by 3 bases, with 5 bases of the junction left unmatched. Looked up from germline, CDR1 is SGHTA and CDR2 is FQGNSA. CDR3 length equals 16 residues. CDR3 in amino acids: CASSLGHLAGGYEQYF. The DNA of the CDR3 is TGTGCCAGCAGCTTAGGCCACCTAGCGGGGGGCTACGAGCAGTACTTC.

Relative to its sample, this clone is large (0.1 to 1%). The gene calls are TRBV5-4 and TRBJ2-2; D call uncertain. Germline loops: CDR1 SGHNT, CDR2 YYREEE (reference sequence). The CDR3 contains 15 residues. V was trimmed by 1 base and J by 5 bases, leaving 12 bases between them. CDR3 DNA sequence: TGTGCCAGCAGCTTGTCGGCAGTTCAGACCGGGGAGCTGTTTTTT. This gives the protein CASSLSAVQTGELFF.

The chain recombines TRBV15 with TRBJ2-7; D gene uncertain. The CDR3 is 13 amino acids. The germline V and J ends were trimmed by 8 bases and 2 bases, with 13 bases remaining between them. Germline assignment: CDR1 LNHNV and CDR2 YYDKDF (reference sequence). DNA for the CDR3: TGTGCCACCTCGGCAGGCGATACCTACGAGCAGTACTTC. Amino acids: CATSAGDTYEQYF. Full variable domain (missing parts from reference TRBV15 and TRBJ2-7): DAMVIQNPRYQVTQFGKPVTLSCSQTLNHNVMYWYQQKSSQAPKLLFHYYDKDFNNEADTPDNFQSRRPNTSFCFLDIRSPGLGDTAMYLCATSAGDTYEQYFGPGTRLTVT.

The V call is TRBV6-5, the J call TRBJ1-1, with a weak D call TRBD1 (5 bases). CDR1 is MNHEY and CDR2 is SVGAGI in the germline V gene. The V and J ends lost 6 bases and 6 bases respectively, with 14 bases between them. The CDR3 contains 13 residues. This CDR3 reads CASRPDIGAEAFF. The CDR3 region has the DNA TGTGCCAGCAGACCGGACATAGGGGCTGAAGCTTTCTTT.

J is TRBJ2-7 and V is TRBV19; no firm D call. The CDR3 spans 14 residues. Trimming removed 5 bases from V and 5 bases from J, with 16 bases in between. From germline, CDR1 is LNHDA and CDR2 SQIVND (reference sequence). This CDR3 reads CASSYSNLLNEQYF. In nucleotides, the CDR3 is TGTGCCAGTAGTTACTCAAACCTCTTGAACGAGCAGTACTTC. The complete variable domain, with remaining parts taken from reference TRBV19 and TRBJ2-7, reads DGGITQSPKYLFRKEGQNVTLSCEQNLNHDAMYWYRQDPGQGLRLIYYSQIVNDFQKGDIAEGYSVSREKKESFPLTVTSAQKNPTAFYLCASSYSNLLNEQYFGPGTRLTVT.

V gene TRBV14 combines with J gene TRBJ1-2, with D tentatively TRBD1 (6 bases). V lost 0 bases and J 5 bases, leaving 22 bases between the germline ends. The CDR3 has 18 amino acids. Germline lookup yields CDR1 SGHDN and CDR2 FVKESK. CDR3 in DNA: TGTGCCAGCAGCCAAGATCTGGAGGGGGGGGGCCCCCCTTATGGCTACACCTTC. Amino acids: CASSQDLEGGGPPYGYTF.

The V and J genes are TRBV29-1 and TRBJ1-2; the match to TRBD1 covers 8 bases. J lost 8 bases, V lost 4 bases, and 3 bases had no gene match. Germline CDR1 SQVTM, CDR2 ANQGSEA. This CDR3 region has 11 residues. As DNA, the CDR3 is TGCAGCGTTGGAGGACAGGGAGGCTACACCTTC. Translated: CSVGGQGGYTF.

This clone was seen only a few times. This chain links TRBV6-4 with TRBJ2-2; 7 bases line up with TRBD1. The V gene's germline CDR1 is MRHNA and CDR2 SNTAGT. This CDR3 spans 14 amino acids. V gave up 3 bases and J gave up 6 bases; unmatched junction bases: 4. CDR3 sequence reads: CASSDLGQAGELFF. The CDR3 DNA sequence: TGTGCCAGCAGTGATCTCGGACAGGCCGGGGAGCTGTTTTTT.

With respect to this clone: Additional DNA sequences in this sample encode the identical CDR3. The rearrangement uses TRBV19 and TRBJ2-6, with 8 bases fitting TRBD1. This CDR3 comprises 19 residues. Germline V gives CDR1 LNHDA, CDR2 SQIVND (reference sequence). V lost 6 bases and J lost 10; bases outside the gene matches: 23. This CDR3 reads CASSTPRTVGTGGPNVLTF. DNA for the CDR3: TGTGCCAGTAGCACCCCCCGTACGGTCGGGACAGGAGGACCAAACGTCCTGACTTTC.

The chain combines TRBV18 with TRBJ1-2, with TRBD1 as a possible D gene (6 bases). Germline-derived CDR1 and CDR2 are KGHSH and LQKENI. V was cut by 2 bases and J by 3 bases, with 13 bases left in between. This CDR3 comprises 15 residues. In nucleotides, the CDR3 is TGTGCCAGCTCACCAAGAGACAGGACGGACTATGGCTACACCTTC. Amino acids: CASSPRDRTDYGYTF.

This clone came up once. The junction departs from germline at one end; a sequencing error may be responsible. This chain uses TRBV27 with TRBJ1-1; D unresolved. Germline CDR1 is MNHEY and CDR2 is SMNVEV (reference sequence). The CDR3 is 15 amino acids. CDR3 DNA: TGTGCCAGCAATTTATCCGGAACCGGGAACACTGAAGCTTTCTTT. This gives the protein CASNLSGTGNTEAFF.

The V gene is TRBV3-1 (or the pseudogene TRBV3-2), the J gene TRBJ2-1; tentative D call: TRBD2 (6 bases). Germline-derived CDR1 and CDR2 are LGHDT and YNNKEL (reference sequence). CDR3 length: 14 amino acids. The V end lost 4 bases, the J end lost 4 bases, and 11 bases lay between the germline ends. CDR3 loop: CASSRTGLYNEQFF. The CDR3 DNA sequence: TGTGCCAGCAGCCGTACAGGACTATACAATGAGCAGTTCTTC.

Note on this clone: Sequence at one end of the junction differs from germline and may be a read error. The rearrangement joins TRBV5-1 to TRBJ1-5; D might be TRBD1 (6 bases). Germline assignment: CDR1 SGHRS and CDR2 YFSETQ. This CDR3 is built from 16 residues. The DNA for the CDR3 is TGCGCCAGCAGCTTTTTTAACAGGGATAGCAATCAGCTCCAGCATTTT. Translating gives CASSFFNRDSNQLQHF. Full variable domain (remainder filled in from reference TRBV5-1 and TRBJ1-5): KAGVTQTPRYLIKTRGQQVTLSCSPISGHRSVSWYQQTPGQGLQFLFEYFSETQRNKGNFPGRFSGRQFSNSRSEMNVSTLELGDSALYLCASSFFNRDSNQLQHFGDGTRLSIL.

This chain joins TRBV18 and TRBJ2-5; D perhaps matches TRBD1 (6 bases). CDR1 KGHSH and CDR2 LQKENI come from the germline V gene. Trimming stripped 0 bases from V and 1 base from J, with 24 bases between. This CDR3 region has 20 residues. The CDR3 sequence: CASSPPNTLITGHLQETQYF. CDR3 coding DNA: TGTGCCAGCTCACCACCCAACACTCTTATAACGGGACACCTCCAAGAGACCCAGTACTTC.

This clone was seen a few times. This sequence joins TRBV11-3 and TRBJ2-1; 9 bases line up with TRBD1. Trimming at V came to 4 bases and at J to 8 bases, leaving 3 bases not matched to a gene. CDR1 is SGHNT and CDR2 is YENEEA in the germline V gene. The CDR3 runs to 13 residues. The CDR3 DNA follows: TGTGCCAGCAGCTGGGGACAGGGCGATGAGCAGTTCTTC. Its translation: CASSWGQGDEQFF.

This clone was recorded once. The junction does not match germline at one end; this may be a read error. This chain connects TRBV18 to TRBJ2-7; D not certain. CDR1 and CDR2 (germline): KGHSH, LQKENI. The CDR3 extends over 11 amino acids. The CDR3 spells CASSPDYEQYF. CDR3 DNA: TGTGCCAGCTCACCTGATTACGAACAGTACTTC.